These 13 T cell receptor beta chains were all obtained from the same sample, sequenced in a study of post-analysis software for immune sequencing data. Overall study findings and caveats: About 5 TRBV segments (TRBV5-6, TRBV5-1 and TRBV20-1 among them) occurred more frequently in patients than in controls.

Built from TCR beta cDNA, the libraries had unique molecular identifiers in them. From the PCR reads, TCRdb called clonotypes with MiXCR, one entry per CDR3 protein. Found here are approximately 630,000 distinct CDR3 sequences, 59% of them singletons; the top ten hold 11%. For these receptors, no antigen is known. Sequenced material: blood. These receptors were obtained from a girl aged 2 to 9 with multiple sclerosis.

The CDR3 sequence is CASSGPSSGSLEEQYF. The CDR3 DNA is TGTGCCAGCAGCGGCCCTTCTAGCGGGAGCTTGGAGGAGCAGTACTTC. The gene calls are TRBV9 and TRBJ2-5, with 10 bases identical to TRBD2. In germline, CDR1 is SGDLS, CDR2 YYNGEE. The CDR3 contains 16 residues. The V segment lost 3 bases and the J segment 11 bases; nucleotides outside the gene matches: 16.

J is TRBJ2-3 and V is TRBV27; D ambiguous. Trimming cost V 7 bases and J 8 bases, with 19 bases left between them. Germline CDR1 reads MNHEY; CDR2 reads SMNVEV (reference sequence). The CDR3 has 14 amino acids. The CDR3 DNA is TGTGCCAGCAAAGTGGAACAGAACTTGGGTACGCAGTATTTT. Its protein product is CASKVEQNLGTQYF.

A remark on this clonotype: An end of the junction does not agree with germline; a read error may underlie this. The V and J genes are TRBV7-2 and TRBJ2-3; TRBD1 matches 7 bases. The germline CDR1 and CDR2 sequences are SGHTA and FQGNSA. The CDR3 covers 16 residues. The CDR3 is CASSFDRVGGTDTRYF. Here the CDR3 DNA reads TGTGCCAGCAGCTTTGACAGGGTAGGGGGCACAGATACGCGGTATTTT.

V gene TRBV6-5 combines with J gene TRBJ2-3; no firm D call. Between the trimmed V and J ends, which lost 4 bases and 0 bases, there was a span of 11 bases. CDR1 and CDR2 (germline): MNHEY, SVGAGI. CDR3 size: 15 residues. In DNA form, the CDR3 reads TGTGCCAGCAGTTTGATGGGGATTAGCACAGATACGCAGTATTTT. Its protein is CASSLMGISTDTQYF.

The chain uses TRBV20-1 and TRBJ2-3, with 8 bases that match TRBD2. The CDR3 spans 13 residues. Germline CDR1 DFQATT, CDR2 SNEGSKA (reference sequence). The CDR3 is CSRSAGGTDTQYF. The CDR3 bases are TGCAGCCGGAGCGCGGGAGGAACAGATACGCAGTATTTT.

This clonotype was recorded a few times. The J gene is TRBJ2-1, the V gene TRBV5-1; D is possibly TRBD1 (5 bases). Germline-derived CDR1 and CDR2 are SGHRS and YFSETQ. The CDR3 is made up of 13 amino acids. Trimming took 0 bases from V and 5 from J, leaving 6 bases between them. The CDR3 region is CASSLEGHNEQFF. CDR3 sequence (DNA): TGCGCCAGCAGCTTGGAGGGGCACAATGAGCAGTTCTTC.

V is TRBV10-2 and J is TRBJ1-1; weak D call: TRBD1 (6 bases). Trimming stripped 7 bases from V and 7 bases from J, with 16 bases between. Germline lookup yields CDR1 WSHSY and CDR2 SAAADI. The CDR3 is 13 residues long. CDR3 DNA sequence: TGCGCCAGCATGCAGAGACAGGTTAATGAAGCTTTCTTT. Translated: CASMQRQVNEAFF.

This sequence joins TRBV5-8 and TRBJ2-1; possible D gene TRBD1, 5 bases. Between the trimmed V and J ends, which lost 2 bases and 3 bases, there was a span of 9 bases. CDR1 and CDR2 from the germline V gene are SGHTS and YDEGEE. The CDR3 has 14 amino acids. The CDR3, as DNA: TGTGCCAGCAGCTTCGGACAAATCTACAATGAGCAGTTCTTC. Translating gives CASSFGQIYNEQFF.

The table lists this clonotype with a few counts. The chain recombines TRBV29-1 with TRBJ1-1; no reliable D call. V was trimmed by 4 bases and J by 1 base, leaving 13 bases between them. Germline-derived CDR1 and CDR2 are SQVTM and ANQGSEA. The CDR3 extends over 14 amino acids. CDR3 region: CSVAPRLKNTEAFF. The DNA of the CDR3 is TGCAGCGTTGCCCCCAGGTTGAAGAACACTGAAGCTTTCTTT.

V gene TRBV10-3 combines with J gene TRBJ2-3; a possible D gene is TRBD2 (7 bases). Germline CDR1 ENHRY, CDR2 SYGVKD. This CDR3 comprises 14 residues. Between the trimmed V and J ends, which lost 7 bases and 2 bases, there was a span of 13 bases. The CDR3, as DNA: TGTGCCATCAACACCGGGGGGCTCACAGATACGCAGTATTTT. The encoded protein is CAINTGGLTDTQYF.

This clonotype was recorded a few times. The chain joins TRBV6-2 or TRBV6-3 to TRBJ2-1; TRBD2 aligns across 9 bases. V was pared by 2 bases and J by 4 bases, with 3 bases of the junction left unmatched. Germline CDR1 MNHEY, CDR2 SVGEGT. The CDR3 is 15 residues long. The CDR3 is CASSYQAGGYNEQFF. The DNA of the CDR3 is TGTGCCAGCAGTTACCAAGCGGGGGGATACAATGAGCAGTTCTTC.

The chain links TRBV6-1 to TRBJ2-7; D perhaps matches TRBD2 (6 bases). CDR1 is MNHNS, CDR2 SASEGT, per germline. Between the trimmed V and J ends, which lost 3 bases and 3 bases, there was a span of 12 bases. The CDR3 is made up of 14 amino acids. Here the CDR3 reads CASSDGGARYEQYF. CDR3 sequence (DNA): TGTGCCAGCAGTGATGGCGGGGCTCGCTACGAGCAGTACTTC.

The CDR3 is CASSAGGYPYEQYF. The CDR3 nucleotides are TGTGCCAGCAGCGCCGGGGGGTACCCCTACGAGCAGTACTTC. The chain combines TRBV7-2 with TRBJ2-7; 7 bases are a match to TRBD2. In germline, CDR1 is SGHTA, CDR2 FQGNSA. This CDR3 comprises 14 residues. Losses at the gene ends were 5 bases for V and 2 bases for J; bases not matched to a gene: 6.